The source of this TCR beta chain is a study of a mutant IDH1 vaccine in newly diagnosed glioma. About the research overall: Vaccination began 4-6 weeks post radiotherapy alone, or with temozolomide cycles. Overall study results and limits: Over 85% of patients showed vaccine-induced immune responses across multiple MHC alleles.

Clones were sequenced by immunoSEQ multiplex PCR, and TCRdb holds only the in-frame ones, with some missing. The data hold over 30,000 clones, with about 86% observed a single time. With regard to this clone: Its matching antigen is unknown.

CDR3 length equals 13 residues. CDR1 LNHDA and CDR2 SQIVND come from the germline V gene (reference sequence). V lost 6 bases and J 6 bases, leaving 9 bases between the germline ends. Time point reported: week 47, end of study. Doses of 300 ug of mutant IDH1 20-mer peptide were given with topical imiquimod. During weeks 1, 3, 5, 7, 11, 15, 19 and 23, patients received eight vaccinations. The chain recombines TRBV19 with TRBJ1-6; weak D call: TRBD1 (6 bases). The source is a woman aged 25 to 39 with glioma. The material sequenced was PBMCs, taken from a glioma patient whose treatment included an IDH1 peptide vaccine. CDR3 sequence reads: CASRVGGNSPLHF. The CDR3 bases are TGTGCCAGTAGGGTAGGGGGTAATTCACCCCTCCACTTT.